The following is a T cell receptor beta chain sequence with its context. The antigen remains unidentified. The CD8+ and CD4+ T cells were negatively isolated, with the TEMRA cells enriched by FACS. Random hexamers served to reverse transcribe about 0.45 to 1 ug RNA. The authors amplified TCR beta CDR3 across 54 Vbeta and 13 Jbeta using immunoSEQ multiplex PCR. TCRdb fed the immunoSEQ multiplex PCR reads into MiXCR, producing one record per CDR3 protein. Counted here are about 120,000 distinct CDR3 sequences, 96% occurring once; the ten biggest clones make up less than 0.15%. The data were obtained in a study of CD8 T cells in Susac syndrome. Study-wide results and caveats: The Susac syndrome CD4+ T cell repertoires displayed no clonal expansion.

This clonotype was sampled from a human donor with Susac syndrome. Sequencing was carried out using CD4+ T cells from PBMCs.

The chain's CDR3 is CATSRDGLAGTDTQYF. CDR3 bases: TGTGCCACCAGCAGAGATGGGCTAGCGGGAACAGATACGCAGTATTTT. V is TRBV15 and J is TRBJ2-3; 9 positions agree with TRBD2. The trim removed 0 bases at V and 3 bases at J, leaving 4 bases unmatched. The CDR3 is 16 amino acids. The germline gives CDR1 LNHNV, CDR2 YYDKDF (reference sequence). Together with reference TRBV15 and TRBJ2-3, the CDR3 gives the full variable domain: DAMVIQNPRYQVTQFGKPVTLSCSQTLNHNVMYWYQQKSSQAPKLLFHYYDKDFNNEADTPDNFQSRRPNTSFCFLDIRSPGLGDTAMYLCATSRDGLAGTDTQYFGPGTRLTVL.